Listed below are T cell receptor beta chains from one sample, sequenced in a study of cytomegalovirus exposure and HLA in healthy donors. Libraries were prepared by immunoSEQ multiplex PCR; TCRdb keeps only in-frame clonotypes and omits some of them. The repertoire holds about 52,000 clones, with roughly 50% as singletons. Material: PBMCs. The source is a human donor in good health. Each CDR3 is given with its conserved first and last residue. D genes are given only for firm matches.

D	V	CDR3
NA	TRBV7-9	CSSTLQGYSNQPQHF
NA	TRBV7-2	CASSLYSRNQPQHF
TRBD2	TRBV15	CATSWGLAGETQYF
TRBD1	TRBV4-1	CASSQEDRANQPQHF
NA	TRBV6-6	CASSGGAGSNTIYF
NA	TRBV18	CASSPLRGGGRYEQYF
TRBD1	TRBV7-2	CASSRIRTGQETQYF
NA	TRBV19	CASSISHPGELFF
TRBD1	TRBV5-1	CASGTGDHSPLHF
TRBD1	TRBV4-3	CASSPTGRGEKLFF
TRBD2	TRBV9	CASSVGRGGTDTQYF
NA	TRBV5-1	CASSDARVAKNIQYF
NA	TRBV6-5	CASQTYNSPLHF
NA	TRBV5-1	CASSPRGSYYQETQYF
TRBD1	TRBV5-1	CASSLRQGSEAFF
NA	TRBV7-3	CASSLGRTKNIQYF
TRBD2	TRBV6-4	CASSRSGGADTQYF
TRBD1	TRBV6-6	CASSDRQGSTGELFF
TRBD1	TRBV30	CAWTDRDSFLAGNQPQHF
TRBD2	TRBV19	CASSSHREGEQYF
TRBD2	TRBV5-6	CASSSLDSGGLNTGELFF
TRBD1	TRBV4-2	CASSQDVGQGISGNTIYF
TRBD2	TRBV18	CASSPRTGGTGELFF
NA	TRBV28	CASSLVGLTIGTEAFF
NA	TRBV19	CASSSLRQPGETQYF
TRBD1	TRBV7-3	CASGQGYEQYF
TRBD1	TRBV10-3	CAISGTGGGTGELFF
NA	TRBV5-1	CASSFSGDLSTDTQYF
TRBD1	TRBV6-6	CASKLQGSSHTEAFF
NA	TRBV6-9	CASSYYITGMGTNEKLFF
TRBD1	TRBV11-3	CASSLGGTGISYNEQFF
TRBD2	TRBV29-1	CSVEASGGQETQYF